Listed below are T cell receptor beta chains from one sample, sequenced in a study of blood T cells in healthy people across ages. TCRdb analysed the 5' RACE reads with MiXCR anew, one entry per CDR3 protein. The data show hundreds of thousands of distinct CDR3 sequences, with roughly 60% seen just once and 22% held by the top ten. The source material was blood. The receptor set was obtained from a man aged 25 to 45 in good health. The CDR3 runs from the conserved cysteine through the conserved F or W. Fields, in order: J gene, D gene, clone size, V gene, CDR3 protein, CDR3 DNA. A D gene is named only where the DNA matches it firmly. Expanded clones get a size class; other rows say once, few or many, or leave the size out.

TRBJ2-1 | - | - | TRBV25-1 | CASRLGAEQFF | TGTGCCAGCCGTTTGGGGGCGGAGCAGTTCTTC
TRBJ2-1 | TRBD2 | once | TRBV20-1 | CSASGRATHEQFF | TGCAGTGCTAGCGGGAGGGCCACCCATGAGCAGTTCTTC
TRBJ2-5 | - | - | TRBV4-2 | CASSREGPAALQETQYF | TGTGCCAGCAGCCGCGAAGGTCCAGCGGCACTCCAAGAGACCCAGTACTTC
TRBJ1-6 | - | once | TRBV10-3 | CAISAGQSNNSPLHF | TGTGCCATCAGTGCCGGACAGTCCAATAATTCACCCCTCCACTTT
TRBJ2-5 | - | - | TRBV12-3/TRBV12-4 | CASSSSSGTWETQYF | TGTGCCAGCAGCAGCAGCAGTGGGACCTGGGAGACCCAGTACTTC
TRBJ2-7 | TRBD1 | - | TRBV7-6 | CASSLEDRGGGYEQYF | TGTGCCAGCAGCTTAGAGGACAGGGGTGGTGGCTACGAGCAGTACTTC
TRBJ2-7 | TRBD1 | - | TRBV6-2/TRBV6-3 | CAILDRVSGEQYF | TGTGCCATCTTGGACAGGGTTAGTGGCGAGCAGTACTTC
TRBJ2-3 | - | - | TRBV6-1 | CASSSTFRALGPDTQYF | TGTGCCAGCAGCTCAACGTTCCGGGCCCTGGGGCCAGATACGCAGTATTTT
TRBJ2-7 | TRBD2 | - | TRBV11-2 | CASSSIAGVPYEQYF | TGTGCCAGCAGCTCGATAGCGGGAGTCCCCTACGAGCAGTACTTC
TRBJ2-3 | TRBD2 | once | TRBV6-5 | CATAAGGKGATQYF | TGTGCAACGGCGGCGGGGGGGAAGGGTGCTACGCAGTATTTT
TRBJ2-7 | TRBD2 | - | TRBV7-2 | CASSLDAGGPDEQYF | TGTGCCAGCAGCTTAGATGCGGGAGGGCCAGACGAGCAGTACTTC
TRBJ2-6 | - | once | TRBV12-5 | CASGSGPPGANVLTF | TGTGCTAGTGGTTCTGGGCCACCTGGGGCCAACGTCCTGACTTTC
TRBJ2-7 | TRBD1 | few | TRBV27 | CASSLGQGPTYEQYF | TGTGCCAGCAGTTTAGGACAGGGACCAACCTACGAGCAGTACTTC
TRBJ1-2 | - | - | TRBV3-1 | CASSQFSGRGYGYTF | TGTGCCAGCAGCCAATTTAGTGGGCGCGGCTATGGCTACACCTTC
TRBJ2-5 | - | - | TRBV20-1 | CSARDPGDYPTQYF | TGCAGTGCTAGAGATCCGGGAGACTATCCGACCCAGTACTTC
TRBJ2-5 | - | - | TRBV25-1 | CASSGLSQWEETQYF | TGTGCCAGCAGCGGGTTGTCCCAGTGGGAAGAGACCCAGTACTTC
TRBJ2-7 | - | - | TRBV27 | CASSLGQSLYEQYF | TGTGCCAGCAGTTTAGGACAATCGCTCTACGAGCAGTACTTC
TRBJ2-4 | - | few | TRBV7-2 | CASSTHPGSKNIQYF | TGTGCCAGCAGCACCCACCCAGGGAGCAAAAACATTCAGTACTTC